The 3 T cell receptor beta chains given below trace back to one sample, sequenced in a study of cytomegalovirus exposure and HLA in healthy donors. With 60 Vbeta and 13 Jbeta primers, the PCR was carried out. This table comes from immunoSEQ multiplex PCR, and its TCRdb copy is limited to in-frame clones, with some not included. The sample lists more than 110,000 clones, 70% to 85% occurring once. The sample comprised PBMCs. The receptors stem from a man in his thirties or forties in good health and CMV-seropositive.

The V gene is TRBV25-1, the J gene TRBJ2-1; TRBD1 agrees at 8 bases. Looked up from germline, CDR1 is MGHDK and CDR2 is SYGVNS. V lost 3 bases to trimming and J lost 7 bases; unmatched junction nucleotides: 2. The length of the CDR3 is 13 residues. The CDR3 sequence: CASSEDRVNEQFF. CDR3 coding DNA: TGTGCCAGCAGTGAGGACAGGGTTAATGAGCAGTTCTTC.

The J gene is TRBJ2-7, the V gene TRBV2; TRBD1 agrees at 11 bases. Germline V gene lookup returns CDR1 SNHLY and CDR2 FYNNEI. CDR3 size: 15 residues. The V and J ends lost 5 bases and 5 bases, in that order; junction bases with no gene match: 8. CDR3 loop: CASSLGQGAQNEQYF. The CDR3 nucleotides are TGTGCCAGCAGTCTTGGACAGGGGGCGCAAAACGAGCAGTACTTC.

This chain uses TRBV7-9 with TRBJ2-3, with 9 bases fitting TRBD1. Germline CDR1 is SEHNR and CDR2 is FQNEAQ (reference sequence). The CDR3 is made up of 16 amino acids. The J segment lost 2 bases and the V segment lost 1 base, leaving 4 bases of the junction unmatched. The CDR3 loop is CASSLGTGGPTDTQYF. CDR3 coding DNA: TGTGCCAGCAGCTTAGGCACAGGGGGCCCCACAGATACGCAGTATTTT. The full variable domain, in which reference TRBV7-9 and TRBJ2-3 provide the parts outside the CDR3, is DTGVSQNPRHKITKRGQNVTFRCDPISEHNRLYWYRQTLGQGPEFLTYFQNEAQLEKSRLLSDRFSAERPKGSFSTLEIQRTEQGDSAMYLCASSLGTGGPTDTQYFGPGTRLTVL.